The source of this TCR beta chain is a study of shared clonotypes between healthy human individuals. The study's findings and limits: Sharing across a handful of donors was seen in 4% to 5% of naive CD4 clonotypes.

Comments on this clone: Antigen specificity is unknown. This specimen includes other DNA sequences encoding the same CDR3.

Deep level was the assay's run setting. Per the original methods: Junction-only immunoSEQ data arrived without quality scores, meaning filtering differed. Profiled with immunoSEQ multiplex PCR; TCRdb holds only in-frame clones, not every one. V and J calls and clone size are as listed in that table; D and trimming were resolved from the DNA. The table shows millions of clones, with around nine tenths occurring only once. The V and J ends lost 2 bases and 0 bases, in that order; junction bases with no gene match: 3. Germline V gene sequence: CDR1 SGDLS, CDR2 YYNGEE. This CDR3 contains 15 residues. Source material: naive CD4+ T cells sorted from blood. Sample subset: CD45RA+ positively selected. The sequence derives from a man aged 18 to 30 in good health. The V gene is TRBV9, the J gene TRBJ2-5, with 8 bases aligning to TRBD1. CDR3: CASSVGQAYQETQYF. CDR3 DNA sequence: TGTGCCAGCAGCGTGGGACAGGCGTACCAAGAGACCCAGTACTTC.